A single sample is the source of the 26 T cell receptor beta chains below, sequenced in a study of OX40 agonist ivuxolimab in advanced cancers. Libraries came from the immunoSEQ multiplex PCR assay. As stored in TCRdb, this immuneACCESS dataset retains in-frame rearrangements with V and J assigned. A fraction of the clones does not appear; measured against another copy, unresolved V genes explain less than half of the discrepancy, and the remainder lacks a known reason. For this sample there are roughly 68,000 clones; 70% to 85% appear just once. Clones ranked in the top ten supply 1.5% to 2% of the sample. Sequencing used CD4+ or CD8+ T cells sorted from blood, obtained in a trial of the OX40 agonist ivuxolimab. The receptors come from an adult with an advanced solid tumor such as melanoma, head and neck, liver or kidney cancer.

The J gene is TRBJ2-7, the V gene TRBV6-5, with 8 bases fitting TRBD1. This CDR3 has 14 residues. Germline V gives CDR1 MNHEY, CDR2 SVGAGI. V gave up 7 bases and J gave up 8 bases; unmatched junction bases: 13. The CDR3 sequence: CASKGTGDPLKQYF. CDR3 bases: TGTGCCAGCAAAGGGACAGGAGACCCCTTGAAGCAGTACTTC.

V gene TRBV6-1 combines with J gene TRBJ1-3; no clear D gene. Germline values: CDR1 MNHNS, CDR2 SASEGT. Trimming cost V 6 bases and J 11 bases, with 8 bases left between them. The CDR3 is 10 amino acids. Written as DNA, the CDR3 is TGTGCCAGCAGGGAGTGGGCCATATATTTT. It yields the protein CASREWAIYF.

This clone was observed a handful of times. This CDR3 is CASSRRRKAEDTQYF. For the CDR3, the DNA is TGTGCCAGTAGTAGACGCCGGAAAGCGGAAGATACGCAGTATTTT. This sequence joins TRBV19 and TRBJ2-3; tentative D call: TRBD2 (5 bases). Germline V CDR1 and CDR2: LNHDA, SQIVND (reference sequence). The CDR3 runs to 15 residues. Trimming left V 4 bases short and J 5 bases short, with 16 bases between.

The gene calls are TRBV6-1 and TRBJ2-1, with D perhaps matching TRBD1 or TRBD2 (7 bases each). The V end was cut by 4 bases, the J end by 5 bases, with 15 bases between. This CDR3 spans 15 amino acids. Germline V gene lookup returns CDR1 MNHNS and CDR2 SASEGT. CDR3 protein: CASSAQGGINNEQFF. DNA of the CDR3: TGTGCCAGCAGTGCCCAGGGGGGGATAAACAATGAGCAGTTCTTC.

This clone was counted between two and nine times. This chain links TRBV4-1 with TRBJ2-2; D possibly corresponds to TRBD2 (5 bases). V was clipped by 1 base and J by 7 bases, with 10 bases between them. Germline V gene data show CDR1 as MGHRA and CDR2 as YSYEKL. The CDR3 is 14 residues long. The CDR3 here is CASSQAGFHGELFF. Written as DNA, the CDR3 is TGCGCCAGCAGCCAAGCGGGGTTTCACGGGGAGCTGTTTTTT.

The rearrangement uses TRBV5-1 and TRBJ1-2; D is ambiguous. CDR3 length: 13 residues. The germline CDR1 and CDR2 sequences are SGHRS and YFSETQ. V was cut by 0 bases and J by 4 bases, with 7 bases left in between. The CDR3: CASSLADPYGYTF. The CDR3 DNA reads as TGCGCCAGCAGCTTGGCCGACCCCTATGGCTACACCTTC.

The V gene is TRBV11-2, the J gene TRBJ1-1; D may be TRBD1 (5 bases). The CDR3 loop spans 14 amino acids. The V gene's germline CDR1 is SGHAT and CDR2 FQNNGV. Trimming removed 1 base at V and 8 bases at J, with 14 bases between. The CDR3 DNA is TGTGCCAGCAGCTTAGTAGGGGACGCTGGAGAAGCTTTCTTT. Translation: CASSLVGDAGEAFF.

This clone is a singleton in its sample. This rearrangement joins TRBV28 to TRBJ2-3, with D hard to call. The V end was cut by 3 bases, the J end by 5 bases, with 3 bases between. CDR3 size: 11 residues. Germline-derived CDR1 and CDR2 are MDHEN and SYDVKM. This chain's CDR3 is CASSFQDTQYF. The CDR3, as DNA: TGTGCCAGCAGTTTTCAAGATACGCAGTATTTT.

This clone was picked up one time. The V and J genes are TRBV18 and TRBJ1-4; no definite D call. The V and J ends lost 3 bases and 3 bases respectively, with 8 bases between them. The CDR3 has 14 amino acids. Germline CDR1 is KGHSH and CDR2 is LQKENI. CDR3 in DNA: TGTGCCAGCTCACCTAGGACGCCTAATGAAAAACTGTTTTTT. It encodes CASSPRTPNEKLFF. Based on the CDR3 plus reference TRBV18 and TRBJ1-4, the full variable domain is NAGVMQNPRHLVRRRGQEARLRCSPMKGHSHVYWYRQLPEEGLKFMVYLQKENIIDESGMPKERFSAEFPKEGPSILRIQQVVRGDSAAYFCASSPRTPNEKLFFGSGTQLSVL.

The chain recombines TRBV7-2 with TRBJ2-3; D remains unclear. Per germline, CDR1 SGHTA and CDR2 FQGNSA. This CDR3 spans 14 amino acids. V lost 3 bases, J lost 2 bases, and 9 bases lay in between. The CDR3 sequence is CASSFQQYTDTQYF. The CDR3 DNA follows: TGTGCCAGCAGCTTTCAACAGTACACAGATACGCAGTATTTT.

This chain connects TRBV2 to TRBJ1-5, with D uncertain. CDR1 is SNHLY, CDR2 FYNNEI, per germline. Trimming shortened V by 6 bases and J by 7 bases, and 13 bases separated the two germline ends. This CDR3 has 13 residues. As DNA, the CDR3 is TGTGCCAGCAGGGCGACCGGCGGGCAGCCCCAGCATTTT. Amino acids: CASRATGGQPQHF.

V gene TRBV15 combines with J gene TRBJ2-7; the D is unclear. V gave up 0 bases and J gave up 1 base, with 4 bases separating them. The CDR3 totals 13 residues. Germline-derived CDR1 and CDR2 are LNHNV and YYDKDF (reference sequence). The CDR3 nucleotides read TGTGCCACCAGCAGAGATCTGTCCTACGAGCAGTACTTC. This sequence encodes CATSRDLSYEQYF. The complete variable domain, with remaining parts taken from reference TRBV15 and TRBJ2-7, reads DAMVIQNPRYQVTQFGKPVTLSCSQTLNHNVMYWYQQKSSQAPKLLFHYYDKDFNNEADTPDNFQSRRPNTSFCFLDIRSPGLGDTAMYLCATSRDLSYEQYFGPGTRLTVT.

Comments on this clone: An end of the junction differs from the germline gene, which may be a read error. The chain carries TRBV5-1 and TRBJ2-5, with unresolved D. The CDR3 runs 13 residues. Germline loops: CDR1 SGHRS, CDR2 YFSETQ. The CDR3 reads CAGSFGPQETQYF. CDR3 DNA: TGCGCCGGCAGCTTCGGGCCCCAAGAGACCCAGTACTTC.

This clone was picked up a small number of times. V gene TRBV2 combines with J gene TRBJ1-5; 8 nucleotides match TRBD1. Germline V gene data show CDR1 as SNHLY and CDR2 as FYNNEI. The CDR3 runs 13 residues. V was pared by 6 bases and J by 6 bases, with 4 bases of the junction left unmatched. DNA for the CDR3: TGTGCCAGCAGGACACAGGGGGGTCAGCCCCAGCATTTT. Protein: CASRTQGGQPQHF. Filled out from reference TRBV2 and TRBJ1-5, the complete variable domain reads EPEVTQTPSHQVTQMGQEVILRCVPISNHLYFYWYRQILGQKVEFLVSFYNNEISEKSEIFDDQFSVERPDGSNFTLKIRSTKLEDSAMYFCASRTQGGQPQHFGDGTRLSIL.

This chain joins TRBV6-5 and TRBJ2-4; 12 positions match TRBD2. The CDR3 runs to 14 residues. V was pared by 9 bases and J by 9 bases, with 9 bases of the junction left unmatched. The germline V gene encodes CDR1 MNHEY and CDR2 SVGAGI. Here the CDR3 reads CASNKGLAGVIQYF. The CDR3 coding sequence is TGTGCCAGTAACAAGGGACTAGCGGGTGTCATTCAGTACTTC.

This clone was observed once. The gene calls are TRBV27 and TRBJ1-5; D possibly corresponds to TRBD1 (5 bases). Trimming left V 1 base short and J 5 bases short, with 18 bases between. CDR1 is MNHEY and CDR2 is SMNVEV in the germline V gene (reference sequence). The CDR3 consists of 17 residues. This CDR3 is CASSLYPRGTDDQPQHF. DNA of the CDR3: TGTGCCAGCAGTTTATATCCACGGGGGACTGACGATCAGCCCCAGCATTTT.

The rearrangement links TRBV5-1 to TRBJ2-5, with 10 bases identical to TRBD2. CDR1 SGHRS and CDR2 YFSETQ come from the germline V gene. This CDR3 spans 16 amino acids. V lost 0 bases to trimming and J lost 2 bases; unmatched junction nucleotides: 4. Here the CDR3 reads CASSLGTSGIQETQYF. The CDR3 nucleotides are TGCGCCAGCAGCTTGGGGACTAGCGGAATTCAAGAGACCCAGTACTTC.

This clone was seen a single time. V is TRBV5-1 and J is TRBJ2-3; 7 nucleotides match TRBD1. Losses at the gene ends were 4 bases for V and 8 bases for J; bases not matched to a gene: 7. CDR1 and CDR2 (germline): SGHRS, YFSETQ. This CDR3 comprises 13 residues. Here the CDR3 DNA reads TGCGCCAGCAGCCCCCAACAGGGGAGTACGCAGTATTTT. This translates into CASSPQQGSTQYF.

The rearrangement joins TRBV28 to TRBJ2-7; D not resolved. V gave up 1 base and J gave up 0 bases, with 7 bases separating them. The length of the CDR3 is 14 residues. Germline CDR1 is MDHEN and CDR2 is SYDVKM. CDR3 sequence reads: CASSLSRNSYEQYF. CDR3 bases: TGTGCCAGCAGTTTATCGCGTAACTCCTACGAGCAGTACTTC.

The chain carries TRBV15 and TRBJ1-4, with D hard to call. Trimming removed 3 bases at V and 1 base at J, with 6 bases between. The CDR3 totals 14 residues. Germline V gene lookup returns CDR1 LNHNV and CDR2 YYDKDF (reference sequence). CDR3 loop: CATSSGITNEKLFF. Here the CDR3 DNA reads TGTGCCACCAGCAGCGGGATAACTAATGAAAAACTGTTTTTT.

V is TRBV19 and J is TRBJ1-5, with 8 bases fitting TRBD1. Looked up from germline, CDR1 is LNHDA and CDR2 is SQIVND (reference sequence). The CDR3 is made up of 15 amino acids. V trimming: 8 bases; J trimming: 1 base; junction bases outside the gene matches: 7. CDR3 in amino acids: CASATGVVSNQPQHF. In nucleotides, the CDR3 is TGTGCCAGTGCGACAGGGGTGGTGAGCAATCAGCCCCAGCATTTT.

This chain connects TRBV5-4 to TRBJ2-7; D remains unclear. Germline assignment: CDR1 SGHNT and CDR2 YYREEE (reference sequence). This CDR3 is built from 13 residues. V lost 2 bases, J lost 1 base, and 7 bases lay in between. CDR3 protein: CASSLERSYEQYF. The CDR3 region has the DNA TGTGCCAGCAGCTTAGAAAGGTCCTACGAGCAGTACTTC.

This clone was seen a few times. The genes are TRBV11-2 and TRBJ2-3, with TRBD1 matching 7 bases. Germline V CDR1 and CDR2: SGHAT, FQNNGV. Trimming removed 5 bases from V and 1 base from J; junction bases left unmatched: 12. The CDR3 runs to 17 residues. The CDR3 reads CASSPDTGVWGTDTQYF. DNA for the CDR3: TGTGCCAGCAGCCCCGACACAGGGGTATGGGGCACAGATACGCAGTATTTT. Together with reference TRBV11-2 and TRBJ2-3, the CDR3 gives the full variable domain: EAGVAQSPRYKIIEKRQSVAFWCNPISGHATLYWYQQILGQGPKLLIQFQNNGVVDDSQLPKDRFSAERLKGVDSTLKIQPAKLEDSAVYLCASSPDTGVWGTDTQYFGPGTRLTVL.

CDR3 in amino acids: CATSARRGGYEQYF. The CDR3 DNA reads as TGTGCCACCTCAGCCCGGCGGGGAGGATACGAGCAGTACTTC. J is TRBJ2-7 and V is TRBV19, with D perhaps matching TRBD2 (6 bases). V was pared by 10 bases and J by 4 bases, with 20 bases between. The germline V gene encodes CDR1 LNHDA and CDR2 SQIVND (reference sequence). The CDR3 length is 14 residues.

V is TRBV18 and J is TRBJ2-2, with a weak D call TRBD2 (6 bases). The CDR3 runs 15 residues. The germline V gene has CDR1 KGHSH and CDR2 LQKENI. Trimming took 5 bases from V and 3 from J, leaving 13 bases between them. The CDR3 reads CASSTGGPDTGELFF. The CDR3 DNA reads TGTGCCAGCTCAACAGGAGGGCCCGACACCGGGGAGCTGTTTTTT.

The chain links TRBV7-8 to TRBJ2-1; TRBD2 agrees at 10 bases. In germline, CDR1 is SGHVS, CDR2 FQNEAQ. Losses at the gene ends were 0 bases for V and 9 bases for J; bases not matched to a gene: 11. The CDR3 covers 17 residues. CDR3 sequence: CASSLAFSASGSGEQFF. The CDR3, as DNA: TGTGCCAGCAGCTTAGCCTTCTCAGCTAGCGGGAGCGGTGAGCAGTTCTTC.